This TCR beta chain was identified during a study of shared clonotypes between healthy human individuals. General study findings and limits: The represented genetic and exposure-history diversity was limited by the small number of donors. Shared across several donors were roughly 4.8% of the naive CD4 clonotypes.

This clone was found once. The target antigen is unknown. Generated by immunoSEQ multiplex PCR, the TCRdb table keeps only in-frame clones and is missing some. The sample carries 2 million to 2.5 million clones, about 93% recorded once. The CDR3 covers 15 residues. The V gene lost 5 bases and the J gene lost 0 bases, with 13 bases spanning the gap. Per the germline V gene, CDR1 is GTSNPN and CDR2 is SVGIG (reference sequence). Terminally differentiated effector memory CD45RA+ cells were excluded from the naive CD8 cells, which were CD45RO-negative and positively selected for CCR7. The donors, healthy adults who were HIV-negative, had experienced no recent acute infections or vaccinations.

The TCR originated in a man in his late teens or twenties in good health. Some clones in this sample may be carry-over from other donors' samples. Sequencing input: naive CD8+ T cells from PBMCs. The rearrangement uses TRBV30 and TRBJ2-2; D ambiguous. The CDR3 DNA reads TGTGCCTGGGGTGGCGGACCCACGAACACCGGGGAGCTGTTTTTT. This gives the protein CAWGGGPTNTGELFF.